Shown below are 20 T cell receptor beta chains from a single sample sequenced in a study of blood T cell repertoires in COVID-19 (dated by TCRdb to 2020 to 2021). The method behind the library was the immunoSEQ multiplex PCR assay. Imported from immuneACCESS, the table was reduced by TCRdb to in-frame sequences with V and J called. These copies leave out some clones; in studies compared against another copy, an unresolved V gene accounts for under half, and the cause of the remainder is not known. In this sample the table shows nearly 200,000 clones, around nine tenths of which occur a single time. In total, the top ten clones hold about 6.8% of the sample. Sequencing used peripheral blood. These receptors originate from a woman in her thirties or forties who had recovered from COVID-19.

V usage is TRBV6-5 and J usage is TRBJ1-1; a weak D match, TRBD1 (6 bases). CDR1 is MNHEY, CDR2 SVGAGI, per germline. The length of the CDR3 is 13 residues. The V and J ends lost 4 bases and 7 bases respectively, with 13 bases between them. The chain's CDR3 is CASSSRGGREAFF. Here the CDR3 DNA reads TGTGCCAGCAGTTCCCGCGGGGGGCGTGAAGCTTTCTTT.

V is TRBV20-1 and J is TRBJ2-3; TRBD2 agrees at 9 bases. Trimming removed 3 bases from V and 5 bases from J; junction bases left unmatched: 12. Germline V gene data show CDR1 as DFQATT and CDR2 as SNEGSKA (reference sequence). The CDR3 has 16 amino acids. The CDR3, as DNA: TGCAGTGCTAGTTCGGCTAGCGGGAACCATCGAGATACGCAGTATTTT. Its protein is CSASSASGNHRDTQYF.

This chain joins TRBV5-1 and TRBJ2-2, with 9 nucleotides matching TRBD1. The length of the CDR3 is 15 residues. Germline CDR1 is SGHRS and CDR2 is YFSETQ. Losses at the gene ends were 5 bases for V and 3 bases for J; bases not matched to a gene: 5. The CDR3: CASRTGTGYTGELFF. The DNA for the CDR3 is TGCGCCAGCAGAACCGGGACAGGGTACACCGGGGAGCTGTTTTTT.

This sequence joins TRBV5-4 and TRBJ2-3; 14 nucleotides align to TRBD2. J gave up 4 bases and V 4 bases, and 8 bases lay outside the gene matches. The CDR3 runs to 17 residues. Per the germline V gene, CDR1 is SGHNT and CDR2 is YYREEE (reference sequence). CDR3 in amino acids: CASSLGLAGVQADTQYF. CDR3 DNA: TGTGCCAGCAGCCTGGGACTAGCGGGAGTTCAAGCAGATACGCAGTATTTT.

The chain uses TRBV18 and TRBJ1-6; D is uncertain. The CDR3 sequence is 17 residues long. Germline-derived CDR1 and CDR2 are KGHSH and LQKENI. V lost 1 base to trimming and J lost 9 bases, with 19 bases between them. The CDR3 DNA sequence: TGTGCCAGCTCACCACTACAGCCCCATGTCGATGGTTCACCCCTCCACTTT. Translation: CASSPLQPHVDGSPLHF.

This chain uses TRBV7-2 with TRBJ2-1; TRBD2 agrees at 11 bases. The V and J ends lost 0 bases and 7 bases, in that order; junction bases with no gene match: 2. Germline V gene lookup returns CDR1 SGHTA and CDR2 FQGNSA. CDR3 length equals 15 residues. The DNA of the CDR3 is TGTGCCAGCAGCTTAGCTAGCGGGAGGGTTAATGAGCAGTTCTTC. It yields the protein CASSLASGRVNEQFF. Variable domain in full (rest from reference TRBV7-2 and TRBJ2-1): GAGVSQSPSNKVTEKGKDVELRCDPISGHTALYWYRQSLGQGLEFLIYFQGNSAPDKSGLPSDRFSAERTGGSVSTLTIQRTQQEDSAVYLCASSLASGRVNEQFFGPGTRLTVL.

This clone showed up just once. This sequence joins TRBV20-1 and TRBJ1-4, with 12 bases matching TRBD1. CDR1 is DFQATT, CDR2 SNEGSKA, per germline (reference sequence). With 3 bases clipped from V and 2 bases from J, the junction kept 10 bases outside the gene matches. The CDR3 spans 18 residues. In nucleotides, the CDR3 is TGCAGTGCTAGTCGGGACAGGGGGCGAATTCCGACTAATGAAAAACTGTTTTTT. It specifies CSASRDRGRIPTNEKLFF.

V and J are TRBV7-8 and TRBJ2-7, with 8 positions matching TRBD1. Germline V lookup: CDR1 SGHVS, CDR2 FQNEAQ. V gave up 5 bases and J gave up 6 bases; unmatched junction bases: 9. This CDR3 region has 14 residues. In DNA form, the CDR3 reads TGTGCCAGCAGCCCGGACAGGGTTCGACGCGAGCAGTACTTC. Its translation is CASSPDRVRREQYF. Full variable domain (outside the CDR3, taken from reference TRBV7-8 and TRBJ2-7): GAGVSQSPRYKVAKRGQDVALRCDPISGHVSLFWYQQALGQGPEFLTYFQNEAQLDKSGLPSDRFFAERPEGSVSTLKIQRTQQEDSAVYLCASSPDRVRREQYFGPGTRLTVT.

In DNA form, the CDR3 reads TGTGCCAGCAGCCGCGTCCCGGGACAGGGTGTTACCGGGGAGCTGTTTTTT. Translating gives CASSRVPGQGVTGELFF. The V call is TRBV3-1 (or the pseudogene TRBV3-2), the J call TRBJ2-2, with 9 bases matching TRBD1. The CDR3 has 17 residues. V shed 4 bases and J 5 bases; nucleotides not matched to a gene: 11. Looked up from germline, CDR1 is LGHDT and CDR2 is YNNKEL (reference sequence).

The chain carries TRBV5-1 and TRBJ2-7; 7 bases map to TRBD2. The CDR3 runs 15 residues. Germline V CDR1 and CDR2: SGHRS, YFSETQ. The trim removed 3 bases at V and 2 bases at J, leaving 8 bases unmatched. DNA for the CDR3: TGCGCCAGCAGCTCCCTCGAGCGGGGAACCTACGAGCAGTACTTC. Translated, it gives CASSSLERGTYEQYF. Looking up the rest from reference TRBV5-1 and TRBJ2-7 gives the full variable domain: KAGVTQTPRYLIKTRGQQVTLSCSPISGHRSVSWYQQTPGQGLQFLFEYFSETQRNKGNFPGRFSGRQFSNSRSEMNVSTLELGDSALYLCASSSLERGTYEQYFGPGTRLTVT.

V gene TRBV5-1 combines with J gene TRBJ1-5, with TRBD1 matching 10 bases. The germline CDR1 and CDR2 sequences are SGHRS and YFSETQ. CDR3 size: 15 residues. The junction had 7 bases not matched to a gene; V was cut back by 4 bases and J by 6 bases. CDR3 sequence reads: CASSPGTGEAQPQHF. The CDR3 region has the DNA TGCGCCAGCAGCCCCGGGACAGGGGAGGCTCAGCCCCAGCATTTT.

The rearrangement joins TRBV6-5 to TRBJ2-3; D may be TRBD1 (6 bases). Trimming took 6 bases from V and 6 from J, leaving 19 bases between them. The CDR3 length is 15 residues. Germline CDR1 and CDR2: MNHEY and SVGAGI. The CDR3 coding sequence is TGTGCCAGCAGCTTAGGGGGAGCCGGTGCCGATACGCAGTATTTT. This codes for CASSLGGAGADTQYF.

The rearrangement uses TRBV30 and TRBJ1-2; the match to TRBD1 covers 7 bases. This CDR3 is 13 amino acids long. V trimming: 3 bases; J trimming: 4 bases; junction bases outside the gene matches: 5. Germline-derived CDR1 and CDR2 are GTSNPN and SVGIG (reference sequence). CDR3 region: CAWSLTGPYGYTF. The CDR3 DNA follows: TGTGCCTGGAGCCTGACAGGGCCCTATGGCTACACCTTC. Combining the CDR3 with reference TRBV30 and TRBJ1-2 gives the whole variable domain SQTIHQWPATLVQPVGSPLSLECTVEGTSNPNLYWYRQAAGRGLQLLFYSVGIGQISSEVPQNLSASRPQDRQFILSSKKLLLSDSGFYLCAWSLTGPYGYTFGSGTRLTVV.

This clone was picked up a small number of times. CDR3 residues: CASSPVGGYEQYF. The CDR3 DNA follows: TGCGCCAGCAGCCCCGTGGGGGGCTACGAGCAGTACTTC. The V call is TRBV5-1, the J call TRBJ2-7, with D maybe TRBD2 (6 bases). V was shortened by 4 bases and J by 3 bases, with 11 bases between the two germline ends. Germline lookup yields CDR1 SGHRS and CDR2 YFSETQ. CDR3 length: 13 amino acids. Variable domain in full (rest from reference TRBV5-1 and TRBJ2-7): KAGVTQTPRYLIKTRGQQVTLSCSPISGHRSVSWYQQTPGQGLQFLFEYFSETQRNKGNFPGRFSGRQFSNSRSEMNVSTLELGDSALYLCASSPVGGYEQYFGPGTRLTVT.

DNA of the CDR3: TGTGCCAGCAGTGAGACTAGCGGGAGCGAGACCCAGTACTTC. Translation: CASSETSGSETQYF. The chain has TRBV6-1 and TRBJ2-5; 12 bases agree with TRBD2. V was clipped by 3 bases and J by 5 bases; unmatched bases: 1. The CDR3 is 14 amino acids. Germline V lookup: CDR1 MNHNS, CDR2 SASEGT.

The V and J genes are TRBV11-2 and TRBJ2-1; 14 bases match TRBD2. This CDR3 has 16 amino acids. Trimming at V came to 5 bases and at J to 6 bases, leaving 6 bases not matched to a gene. Germline V lookup: CDR1 SGHAT, CDR2 FQNNGV. The CDR3 here is CASSRLAGGPGNEQFF. In DNA, the CDR3 is TGTGCCAGCAGCCGACTAGCGGGAGGGCCTGGCAATGAGCAGTTCTTC.

This chain joins TRBV29-1 and TRBJ2-7; D gene unclear. This CDR3 spans 13 amino acids. V lost 3 bases, J lost 3 bases, and 12 bases lay in between. Germline V CDR1 and CDR2: SQVTM, ANQGSEA. The CDR3 reads CSVDKVGGYEQYF. The CDR3 nucleotides read TGCAGCGTTGATAAGGTTGGCGGCTACGAGCAGTACTTC.

This rearrangement joins TRBV5-1 to TRBJ2-2, with TRBD1 matching over 10 bases. In germline, CDR1 is SGHRS, CDR2 YFSETQ. The CDR3 has 14 amino acids. Trimming cost V 3 bases and J 6 bases; bases outside gene matches: 2. This CDR3 reads CASSWGQGSGELFF. The DNA of the CDR3 is TGCGCCAGCAGCTGGGGACAGGGGTCCGGGGAGCTGTTTTTT.

This chain joins TRBV10-3 and TRBJ2-3; 7 nucleotides line up with TRBD1. V lost 3 bases to trimming and J lost 6 bases; unmatched junction nucleotides: 6. The CDR3 has 14 amino acids. The germline gives CDR1 ENHRY, CDR2 SYGVKD. The CDR3 region is CAISDDRAGDTQYF. In DNA, the CDR3 is TGTGCCATCAGTGATGACAGGGCAGGGGATACGCAGTATTTT.

The chain has TRBV6-4 and TRBJ2-1; no clear D gene. Trimming pared 0 bases from V and 0 bases from J, leaving 9 bases between. The CDR3 sequence is 16 residues long. The germline V gene has CDR1 MRHNA and CDR2 SNTAGT. The CDR3 DNA reads TGTGCCAGCAGTGACTCGTGGAGACGCTCCTACAATGAGCAGTTCTTC. It translates to CASSDSWRRSYNEQFF.